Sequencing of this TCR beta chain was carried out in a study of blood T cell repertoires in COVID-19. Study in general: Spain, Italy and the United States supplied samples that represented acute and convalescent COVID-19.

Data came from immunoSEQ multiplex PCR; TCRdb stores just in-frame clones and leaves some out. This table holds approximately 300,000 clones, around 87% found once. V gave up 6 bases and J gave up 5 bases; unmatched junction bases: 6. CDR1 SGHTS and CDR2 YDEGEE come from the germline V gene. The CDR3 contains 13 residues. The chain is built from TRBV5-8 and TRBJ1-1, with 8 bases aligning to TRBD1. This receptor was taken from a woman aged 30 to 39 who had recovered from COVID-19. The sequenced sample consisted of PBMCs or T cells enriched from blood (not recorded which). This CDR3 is CASNPGGTTEAFF. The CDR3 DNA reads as TGTGCCAGCAATCCAGGGGGCACGACTGAAGCTTTCTTT.